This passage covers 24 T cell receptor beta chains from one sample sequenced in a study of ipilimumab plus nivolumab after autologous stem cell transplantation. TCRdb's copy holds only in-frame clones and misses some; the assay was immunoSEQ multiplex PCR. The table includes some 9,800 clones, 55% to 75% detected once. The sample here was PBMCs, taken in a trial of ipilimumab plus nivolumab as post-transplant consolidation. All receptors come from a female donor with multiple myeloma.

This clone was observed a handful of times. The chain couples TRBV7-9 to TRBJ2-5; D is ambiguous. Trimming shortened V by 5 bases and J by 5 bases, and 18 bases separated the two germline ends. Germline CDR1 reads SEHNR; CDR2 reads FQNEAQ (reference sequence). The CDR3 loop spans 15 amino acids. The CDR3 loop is CASSGPQPARETQYF. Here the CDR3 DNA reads TGTGCCAGCAGCGGGCCACAGCCGGCGCGGGAGACCCAGTACTTC. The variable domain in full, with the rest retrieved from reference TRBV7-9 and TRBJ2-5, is DTGVSQNPRHKITKRGQNVTFRCDPISEHNRLYWYRQTLGQGPEFLTYFQNEAQLEKSRLLSDRFSAERPKGSFSTLEIQRTEQGDSAMYLCASSGPQPARETQYFGPGTRLLVL.

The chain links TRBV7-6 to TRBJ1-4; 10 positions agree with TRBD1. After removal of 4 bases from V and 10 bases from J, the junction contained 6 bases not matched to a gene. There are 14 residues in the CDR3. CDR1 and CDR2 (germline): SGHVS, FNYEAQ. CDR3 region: CASSSGTGVGKLFF. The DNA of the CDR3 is TGTGCCAGCAGCTCAGGGACAGGGGTGGGAAAACTGTTTTTT. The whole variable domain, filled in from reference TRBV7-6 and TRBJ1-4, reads GAGVSQSPRYKVTKRGQDVALRCDPISGHVSLYWYRQALGQGPEFLTYFNYEAQQDKSGLPNDRFSAERPEGSISTLTIQRTEQRDSAMYRCASSSGTGVGKLFFGSGTQLSVL.

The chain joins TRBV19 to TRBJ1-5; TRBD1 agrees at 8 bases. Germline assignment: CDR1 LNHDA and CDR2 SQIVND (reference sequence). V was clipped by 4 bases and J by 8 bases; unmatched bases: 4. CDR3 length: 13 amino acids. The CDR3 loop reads CASSRSQGEPQHF. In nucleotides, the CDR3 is TGTGCCAGTAGTAGATCACAGGGGGAGCCCCAGCATTTT.

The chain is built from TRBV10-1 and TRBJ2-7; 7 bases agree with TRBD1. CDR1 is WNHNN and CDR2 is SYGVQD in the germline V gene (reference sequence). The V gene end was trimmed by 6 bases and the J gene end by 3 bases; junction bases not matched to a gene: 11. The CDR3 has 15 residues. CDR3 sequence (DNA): TGCGCCAGCAGCTCCCCCGAGACAGGGAGCTACGAGCAGTACTTC. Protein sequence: CASSSPETGSYEQYF.

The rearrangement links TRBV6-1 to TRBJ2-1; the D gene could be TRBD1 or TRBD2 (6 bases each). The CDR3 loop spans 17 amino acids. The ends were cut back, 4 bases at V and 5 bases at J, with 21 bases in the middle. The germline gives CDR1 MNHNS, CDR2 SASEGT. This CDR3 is CASSVVQGAGRHNEQFF. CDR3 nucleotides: TGTGCCAGCAGTGTAGTACAGGGAGCGGGTCGACACAATGAGCAGTTCTTC.

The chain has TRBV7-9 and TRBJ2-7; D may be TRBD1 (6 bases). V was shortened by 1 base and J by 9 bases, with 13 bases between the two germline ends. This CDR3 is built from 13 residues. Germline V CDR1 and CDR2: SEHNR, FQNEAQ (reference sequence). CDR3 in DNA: TGTGCCAGCAGCTTAGAGGACAGATCGGCGCAGTACTTC. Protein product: CASSLEDRSAQYF.

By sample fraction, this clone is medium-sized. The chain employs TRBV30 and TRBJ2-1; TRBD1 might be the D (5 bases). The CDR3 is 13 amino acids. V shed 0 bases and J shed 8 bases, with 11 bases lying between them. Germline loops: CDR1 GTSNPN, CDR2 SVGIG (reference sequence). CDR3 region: CAWSVIRGDEQFF. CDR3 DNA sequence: TGTGCCTGGAGTGTAATTAGGGGCGATGAGCAGTTCTTC.

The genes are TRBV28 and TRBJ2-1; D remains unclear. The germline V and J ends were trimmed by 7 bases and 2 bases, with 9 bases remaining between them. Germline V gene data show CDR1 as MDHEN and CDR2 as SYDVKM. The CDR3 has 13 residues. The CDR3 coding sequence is TGTGCCAGCAAGGGCGTCACCTACAATGAGCAGTTCTTC. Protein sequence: CASKGVTYNEQFF.

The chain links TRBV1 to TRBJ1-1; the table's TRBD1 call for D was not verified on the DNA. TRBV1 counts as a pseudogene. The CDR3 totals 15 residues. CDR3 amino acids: CTSSQETTANTEAFF. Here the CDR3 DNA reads TGCACCAGCAGCCAAGAAACGACAGCGAACACTGAAGCTTTCTTT.

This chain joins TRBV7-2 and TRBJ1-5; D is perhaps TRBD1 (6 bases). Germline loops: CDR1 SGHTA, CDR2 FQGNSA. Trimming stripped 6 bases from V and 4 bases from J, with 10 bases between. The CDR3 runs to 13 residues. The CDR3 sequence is CASSYQGNQPQHF. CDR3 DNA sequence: TGTGCCAGCAGTTATCAGGGGAATCAGCCCCAGCATTTT.

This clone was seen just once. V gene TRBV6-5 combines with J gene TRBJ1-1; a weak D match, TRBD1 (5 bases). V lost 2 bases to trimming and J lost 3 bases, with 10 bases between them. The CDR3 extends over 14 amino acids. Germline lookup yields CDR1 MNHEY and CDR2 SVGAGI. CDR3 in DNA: TGTGCCAGCAGTTACGGGCAGGGACACACTGAAGCTTTCTTT. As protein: CASSYGQGHTEAFF.

The chain's CDR3 is CASRSDSSYEQYF. In DNA form, the CDR3 reads TGTGCCAGCAGGTCGGACTCATCCTACGAGCAGTACTTC. V is TRBV28 and J is TRBJ2-7; maybe TRBD2 (5 bases). Trimming took off 6 bases at V and 1 base at J, with 10 bases between the two ends. CDR1 MDHEN and CDR2 SYDVKM come from the germline V gene. The CDR3 length is 13 residues.

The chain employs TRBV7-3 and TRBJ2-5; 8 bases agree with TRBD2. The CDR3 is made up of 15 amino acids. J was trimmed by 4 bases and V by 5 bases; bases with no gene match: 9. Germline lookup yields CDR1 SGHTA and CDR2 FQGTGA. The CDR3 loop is CASSPVNSGIETQYF. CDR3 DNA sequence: TGTGCCAGCAGCCCGGTGAATAGCGGGATAGAGACCCAGTACTTC.

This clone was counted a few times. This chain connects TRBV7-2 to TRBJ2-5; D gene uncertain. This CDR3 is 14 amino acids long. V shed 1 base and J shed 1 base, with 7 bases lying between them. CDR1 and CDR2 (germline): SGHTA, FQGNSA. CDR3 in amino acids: CASSLGAIQETQYF. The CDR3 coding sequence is TGTGCCAGCAGCTTAGGGGCTATCCAAGAGACCCAGTACTTC.

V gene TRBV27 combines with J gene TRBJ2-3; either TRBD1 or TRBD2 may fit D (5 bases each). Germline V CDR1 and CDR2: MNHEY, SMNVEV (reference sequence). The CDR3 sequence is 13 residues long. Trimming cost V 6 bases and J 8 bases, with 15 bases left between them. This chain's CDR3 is CASRGTVWGTQYF. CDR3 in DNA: TGTGCCAGCAGAGGGACGGTCTGGGGTACGCAGTATTTT.

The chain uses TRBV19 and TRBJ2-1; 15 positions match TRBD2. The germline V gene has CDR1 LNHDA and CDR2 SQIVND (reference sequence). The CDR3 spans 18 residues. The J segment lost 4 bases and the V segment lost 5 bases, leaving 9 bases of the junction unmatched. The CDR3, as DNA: TGTGCCAGTAGTGACCCGGGACTAGCGGGAGGACCGTACAATGAGCAGTTCTTC. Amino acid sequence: CASSDPGLAGGPYNEQFF.

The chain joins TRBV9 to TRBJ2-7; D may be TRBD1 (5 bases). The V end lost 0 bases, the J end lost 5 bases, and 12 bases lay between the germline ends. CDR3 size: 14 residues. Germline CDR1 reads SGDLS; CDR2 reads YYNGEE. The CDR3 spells CASSVVPGSDEQYF. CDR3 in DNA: TGTGCCAGCAGCGTAGTCCCAGGGTCGGACGAGCAGTACTTC. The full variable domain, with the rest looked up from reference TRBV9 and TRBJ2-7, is DSGVTQTPKHLITATGQRVTLRCSPRSGDLSVYWYQQSLDQGLQFLIQYYNGEERAKGNILERFSAQQFPDLHSELNLSSLELGDSALYFCASSVVPGSDEQYFGPGTRLTVT.

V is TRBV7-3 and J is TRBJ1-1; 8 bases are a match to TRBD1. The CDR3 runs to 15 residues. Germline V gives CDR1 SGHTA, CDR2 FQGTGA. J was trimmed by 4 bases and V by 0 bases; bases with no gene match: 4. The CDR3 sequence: CASSLTGQGGTEAFF. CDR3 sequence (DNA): TGTGCCAGCAGCTTAACCGGACAGGGTGGCACTGAAGCTTTCTTT. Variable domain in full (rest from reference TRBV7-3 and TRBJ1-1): GAGVSQTPSNKVTEKGKYVELRCDPISGHTALYWYRQSLGQGPEFLIYFQGTGAADDSGLPNDRFFAVRPEGSVSTLKIQRTERGDSAVYLCASSLTGQGGTEAFFGQGTRLTVV.

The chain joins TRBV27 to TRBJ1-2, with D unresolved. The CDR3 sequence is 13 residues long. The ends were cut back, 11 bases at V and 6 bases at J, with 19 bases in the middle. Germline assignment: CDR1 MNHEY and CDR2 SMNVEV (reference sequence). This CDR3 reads CARPGRIRDGYTF. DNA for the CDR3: TGTGCCCGCCCCGGGAGAATACGAGATGGCTACACCTTC.

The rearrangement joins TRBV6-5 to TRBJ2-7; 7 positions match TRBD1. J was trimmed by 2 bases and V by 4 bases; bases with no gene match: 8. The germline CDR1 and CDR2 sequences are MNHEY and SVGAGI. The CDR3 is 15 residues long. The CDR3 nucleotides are TGTGCCAGCAGTTTTCACACCGGGACAGCCTACGAGCAGTACTTC. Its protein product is CASSFHTGTAYEQYF.

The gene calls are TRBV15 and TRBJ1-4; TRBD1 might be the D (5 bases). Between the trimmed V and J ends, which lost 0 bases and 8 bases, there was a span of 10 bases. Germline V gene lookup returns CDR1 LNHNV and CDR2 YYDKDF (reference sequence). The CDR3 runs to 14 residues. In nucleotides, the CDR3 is TGTGCCACCAGCAGAGAAGATCAGGGCGAAAAACTGTTTTTT. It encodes CATSREDQGEKLFF.

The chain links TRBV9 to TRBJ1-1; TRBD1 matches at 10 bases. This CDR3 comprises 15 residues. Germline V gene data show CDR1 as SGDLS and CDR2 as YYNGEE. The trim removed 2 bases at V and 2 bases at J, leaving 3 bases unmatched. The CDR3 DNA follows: TGTGCCAGCAGCGTCGGGACAGGGGCAAACACTGAAGCTTTCTTT. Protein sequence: CASSVGTGANTEAFF. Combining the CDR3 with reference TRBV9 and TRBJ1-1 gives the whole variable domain DSGVTQTPKHLITATGQRVTLRCSPRSGDLSVYWYQQSLDQGLQFLIQYYNGEERAKGNILERFSAQQFPDLHSELNLSSLELGDSALYFCASSVGTGANTEAFFGQGTRLTVV.

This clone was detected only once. CDR3 bases: TGTGCCAGCAGCCTGGGACAGGGGAGCTACGAGCAGTACTTC. Its protein is CASSLGQGSYEQYF. The chain is built from TRBV9 and TRBJ2-7; 10 nucleotides match TRBD1. J lost 3 bases, V lost 4 bases, and 4 bases had no gene match. Germline V gene lookup returns CDR1 SGDLS and CDR2 YYNGEE. The CDR3 contains 14 residues. Combining the CDR3 with reference TRBV9 and TRBJ2-7 gives the whole variable domain DSGVTQTPKHLITATGQRVTLRCSPRSGDLSVYWYQQSLDQGLQFLIQYYNGEERAKGNILERFSAQQFPDLHSELNLSSLELGDSALYFCASSLGQGSYEQYFGPGTRLTVT.

Here the CDR3 reads CASSIFSGGGEQYF. In nucleotides, the CDR3 is TGTGCCAGTAGTATTTTCTCAGGGGGAGGCGAGCAGTACTTC. The chain employs TRBV19 and TRBJ2-7, with D possibly being TRBD1 (7 bases). The V gene lost 3 bases and the J gene lost 6 bases, with 15 bases spanning the gap. The germline CDR1 and CDR2 sequences are LNHDA and SQIVND (reference sequence). This CDR3 has 14 amino acids.